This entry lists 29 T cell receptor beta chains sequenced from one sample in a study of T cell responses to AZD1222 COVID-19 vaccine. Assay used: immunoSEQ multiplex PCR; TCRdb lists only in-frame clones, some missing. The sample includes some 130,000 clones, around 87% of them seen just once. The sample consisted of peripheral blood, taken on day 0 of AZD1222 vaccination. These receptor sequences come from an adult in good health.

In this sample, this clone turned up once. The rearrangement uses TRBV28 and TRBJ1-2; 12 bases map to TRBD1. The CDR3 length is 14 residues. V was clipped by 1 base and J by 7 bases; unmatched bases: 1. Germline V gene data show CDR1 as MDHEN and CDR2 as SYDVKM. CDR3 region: CASSLLGQGAGYTF. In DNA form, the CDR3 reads TGTGCCAGCAGTTTATTGGGACAGGGGGCTGGCTACACCTTC.

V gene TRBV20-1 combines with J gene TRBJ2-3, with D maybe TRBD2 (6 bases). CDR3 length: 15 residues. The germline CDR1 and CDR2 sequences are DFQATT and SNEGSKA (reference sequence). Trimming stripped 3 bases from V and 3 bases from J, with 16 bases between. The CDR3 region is CSASSRGWGTDTQYF. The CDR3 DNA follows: TGCAGTGCTAGTTCCCGGGGGTGGGGTACAGATACGCAGTATTTT.

CDR3 in DNA: TGTGCCAGCACCAGGCGCGGGACTAGCGAGACCGGGGAGCTGTTTTTT. Protein sequence: CASTRRGTSETGELFF. The chain recombines TRBV7-9 with TRBJ2-2; 10 bases line up with TRBD2. Germline V gives CDR1 SEHNR, CDR2 FQNEAQ (reference sequence). This CDR3 region has 16 residues. V was clipped by 7 bases and J by 5 bases; unmatched bases: 10.

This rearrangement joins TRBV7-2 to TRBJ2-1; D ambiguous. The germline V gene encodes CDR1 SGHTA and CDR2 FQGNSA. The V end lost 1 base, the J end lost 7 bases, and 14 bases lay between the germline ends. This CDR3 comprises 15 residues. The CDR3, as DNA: TGTGCCAGCAGCTTAGGGCCGAGTTGGGGAAATGAGCAGTTCTTC. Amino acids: CASSLGPSWGNEQFF.

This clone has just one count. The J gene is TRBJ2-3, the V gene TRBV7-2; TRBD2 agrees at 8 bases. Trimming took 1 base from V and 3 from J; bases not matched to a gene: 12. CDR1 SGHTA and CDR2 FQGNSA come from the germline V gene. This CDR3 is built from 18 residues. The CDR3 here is CASSLVRSAGGLTDTQYF. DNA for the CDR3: TGTGCCAGCAGCTTAGTTAGATCGGCGGGGGGTTTAACAGATACGCAGTATTTT. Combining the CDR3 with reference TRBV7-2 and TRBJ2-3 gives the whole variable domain GAGVSQSPSNKVTEKGKDVELRCDPISGHTALYWYRQSLGQGLEFLIYFQGNSAPDKSGLPSDRFSAERTGGSVSTLTIQRTQQEDSAVYLCASSLVRSAGGLTDTQYFGPGTRLTVL.

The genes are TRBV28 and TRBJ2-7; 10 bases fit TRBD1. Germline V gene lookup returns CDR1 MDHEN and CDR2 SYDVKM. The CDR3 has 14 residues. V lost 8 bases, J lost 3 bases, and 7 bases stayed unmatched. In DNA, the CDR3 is TGTGCCAGCGGAACCGGGACAGGGGACTACGAGCAGTACTTC. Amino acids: CASGTGTGDYEQYF.

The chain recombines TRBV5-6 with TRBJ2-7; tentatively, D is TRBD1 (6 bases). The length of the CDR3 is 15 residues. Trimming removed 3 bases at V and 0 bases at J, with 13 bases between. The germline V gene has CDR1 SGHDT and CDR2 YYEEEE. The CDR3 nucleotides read TGTGCCAGCAGCTCCTACAGGGTCTACTCCTACGAGCAGTACTTC. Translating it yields CASSSYRVYSYEQYF.

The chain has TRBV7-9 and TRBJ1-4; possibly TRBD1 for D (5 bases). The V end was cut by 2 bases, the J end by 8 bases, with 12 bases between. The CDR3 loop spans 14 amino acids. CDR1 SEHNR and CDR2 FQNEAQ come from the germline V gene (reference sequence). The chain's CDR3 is CASSLQGLGEKLFF. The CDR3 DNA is TGTGCCAGCAGCTTACAGGGTTTAGGGGAAAAACTGTTTTTT.

CDR3 sequence reads: CASSLYRRNTEAFF. The CDR3, as DNA: TGTGCCAGCAGTTTATATCGGAGGAACACTGAAGCTTTCTTT. The rearrangement uses TRBV27 and TRBJ1-1; D remains ambiguous. The CDR3 extends over 14 amino acids. CDR1 and CDR2 (germline): MNHEY, SMNVEV (reference sequence). V gave up 1 base and J gave up 1 base, with 7 bases separating them.

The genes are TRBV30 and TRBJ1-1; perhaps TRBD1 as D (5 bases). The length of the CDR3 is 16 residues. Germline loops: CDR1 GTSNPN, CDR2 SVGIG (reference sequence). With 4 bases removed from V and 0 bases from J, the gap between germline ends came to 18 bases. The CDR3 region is CAWNFQGQGLNTEAFF. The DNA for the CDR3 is TGTGCCTGGAACTTTCAGGGCCAGGGTTTGAACACTGAAGCTTTCTTT. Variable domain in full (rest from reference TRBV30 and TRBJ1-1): SQTIHQWPATLVQPVGSPLSLECTVEGTSNPNLYWYRQAAGRGLQLLFYSVGIGQISSEVPQNLSASRPQDRQFILSSKKLLLSDSGFYLCAWNFQGQGLNTEAFFGQGTRLTVV.

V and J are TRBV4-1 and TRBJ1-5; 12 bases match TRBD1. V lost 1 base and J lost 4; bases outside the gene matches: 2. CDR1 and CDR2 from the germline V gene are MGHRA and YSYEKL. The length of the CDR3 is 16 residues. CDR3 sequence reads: CASSQGGQGANQPQHF. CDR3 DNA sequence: TGCGCCAGCAGCCAAGGGGGACAGGGGGCAAATCAGCCCCAGCATTTT.

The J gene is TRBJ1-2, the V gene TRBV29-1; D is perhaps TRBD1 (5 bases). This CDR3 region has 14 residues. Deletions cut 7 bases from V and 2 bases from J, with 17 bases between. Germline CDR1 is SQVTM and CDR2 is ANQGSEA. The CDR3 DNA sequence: TGCAGCGCAAGAACGTCCAGGGAGAACTATGGCTACACCTTC. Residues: CSARTSRENYGYTF.

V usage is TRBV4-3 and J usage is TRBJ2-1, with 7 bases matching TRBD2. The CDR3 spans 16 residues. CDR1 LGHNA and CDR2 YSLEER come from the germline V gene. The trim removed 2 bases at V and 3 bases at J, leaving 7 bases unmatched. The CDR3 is CASSQTERGLYNEQFF. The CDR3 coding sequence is TGCGCCAGCAGCCAAACGGAGCGGGGACTCTACAATGAGCAGTTCTTC.

CDR3 amino acids: CASSSPRGGQETQYF. Here the CDR3 DNA reads TGTGCCAGCAGCTCGCCGCGGGGGGGCCAAGAGACCCAGTACTTC. The chain recombines TRBV9 with TRBJ2-5; 9 bases align to TRBD2. Germline CDR1 is SGDLS and CDR2 is YYNGEE. After removal of 4 bases from V and 1 base from J, the junction contained 5 bases not matched to a gene. The CDR3 runs to 15 residues.

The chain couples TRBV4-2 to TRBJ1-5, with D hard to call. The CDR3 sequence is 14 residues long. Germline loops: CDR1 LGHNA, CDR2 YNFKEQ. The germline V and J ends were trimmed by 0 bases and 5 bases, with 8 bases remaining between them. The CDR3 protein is CASSQEGLDQPQHF. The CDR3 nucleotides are TGTGCCAGCAGCCAAGAAGGATTGGATCAGCCCCAGCATTTT.

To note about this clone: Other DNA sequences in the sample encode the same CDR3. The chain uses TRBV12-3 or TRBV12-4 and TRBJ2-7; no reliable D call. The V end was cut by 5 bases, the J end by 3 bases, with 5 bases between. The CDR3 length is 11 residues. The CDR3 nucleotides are TGTGCCAGCAGTACGAGCTACGAGCAGTACTTC. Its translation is CASSTSYEQYF.

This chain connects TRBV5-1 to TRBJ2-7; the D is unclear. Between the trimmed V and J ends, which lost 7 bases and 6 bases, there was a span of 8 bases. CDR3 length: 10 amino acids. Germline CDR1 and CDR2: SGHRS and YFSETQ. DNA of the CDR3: TGCGCCAGCCCTCAATGCGAGCAGTACTTC. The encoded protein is CASPQCEQYF.

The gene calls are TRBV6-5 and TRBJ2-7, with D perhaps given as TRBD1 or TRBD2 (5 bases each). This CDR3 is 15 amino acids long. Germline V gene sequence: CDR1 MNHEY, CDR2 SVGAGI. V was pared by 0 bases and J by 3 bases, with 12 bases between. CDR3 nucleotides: TGTGCCAGCAGTTACTCGCAACGGGGCGGCTACGAGCAGTACTTC. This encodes CASSYSQRGGYEQYF.

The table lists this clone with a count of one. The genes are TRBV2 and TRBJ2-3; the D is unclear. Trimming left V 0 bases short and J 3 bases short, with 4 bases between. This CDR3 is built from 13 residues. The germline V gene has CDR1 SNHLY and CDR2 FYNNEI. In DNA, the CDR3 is TGTGCCAGCAGTGAAGCATCGACAGATACGCAGTATTTT. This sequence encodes CASSEASTDTQYF.

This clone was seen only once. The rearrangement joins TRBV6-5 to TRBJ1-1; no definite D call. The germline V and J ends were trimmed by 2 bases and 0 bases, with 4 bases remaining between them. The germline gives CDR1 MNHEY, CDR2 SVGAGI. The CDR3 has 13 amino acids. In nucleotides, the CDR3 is TGTGCCAGCAGTTACAGTATGAACACTGAAGCTTTCTTT. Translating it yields CASSYSMNTEAFF.

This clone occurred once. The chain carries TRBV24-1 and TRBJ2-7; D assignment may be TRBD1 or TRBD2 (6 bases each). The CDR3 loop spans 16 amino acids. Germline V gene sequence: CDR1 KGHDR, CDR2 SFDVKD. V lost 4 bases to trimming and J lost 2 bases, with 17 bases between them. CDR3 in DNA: TGTGCCACCAGTGAAGGGCGTGGGGGGCTCCCCTACGAGCAGTACTTC. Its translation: CATSEGRGGLPYEQYF.

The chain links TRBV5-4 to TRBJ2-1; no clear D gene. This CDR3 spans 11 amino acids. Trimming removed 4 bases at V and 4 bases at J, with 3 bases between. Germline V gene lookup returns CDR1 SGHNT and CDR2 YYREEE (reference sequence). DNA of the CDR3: TGTGCCAGCAGCCAATACAATGAGCAGTTCTTC. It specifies CASSQYNEQFF.

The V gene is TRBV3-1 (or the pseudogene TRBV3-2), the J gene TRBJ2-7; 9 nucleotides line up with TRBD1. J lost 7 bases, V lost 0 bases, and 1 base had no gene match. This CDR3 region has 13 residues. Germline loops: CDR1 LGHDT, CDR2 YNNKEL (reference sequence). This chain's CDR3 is CASSQEGTGEQYF. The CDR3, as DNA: TGTGCCAGCAGCCAAGAAGGGACAGGGGAGCAGTACTTC.

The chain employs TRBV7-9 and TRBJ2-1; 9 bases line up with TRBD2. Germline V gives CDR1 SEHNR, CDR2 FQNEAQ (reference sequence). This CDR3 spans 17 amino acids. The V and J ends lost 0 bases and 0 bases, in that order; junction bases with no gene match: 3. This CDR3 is CASSLAGLASSYNEQFF. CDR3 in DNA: TGTGCCAGCAGCTTAGCAGGACTAGCGAGCTCCTACAATGAGCAGTTCTTC. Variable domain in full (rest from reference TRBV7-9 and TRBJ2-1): DTGVSQNPRHKITKRGQNVTFRCDPISEHNRLYWYRQTLGQGPEFLTYFQNEAQLEKSRLLSDRFSAERPKGSFSTLEIQRTEQGDSAMYLCASSLAGLASSYNEQFFGPGTRLTVL.

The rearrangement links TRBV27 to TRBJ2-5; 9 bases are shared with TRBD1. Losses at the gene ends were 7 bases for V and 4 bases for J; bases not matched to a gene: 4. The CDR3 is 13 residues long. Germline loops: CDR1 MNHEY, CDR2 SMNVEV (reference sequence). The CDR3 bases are TGTGCCAGCAACAGACAGGGGGGAGAGACCCAGTACTTC. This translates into CASNRQGGETQYF.

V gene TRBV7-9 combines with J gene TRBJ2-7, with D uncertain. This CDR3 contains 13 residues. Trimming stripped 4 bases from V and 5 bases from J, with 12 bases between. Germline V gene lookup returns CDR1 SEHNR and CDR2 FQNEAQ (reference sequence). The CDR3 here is CASSSRADNEQYF. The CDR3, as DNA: TGTGCCAGCAGCTCCCGAGCAGATAACGAGCAGTACTTC.

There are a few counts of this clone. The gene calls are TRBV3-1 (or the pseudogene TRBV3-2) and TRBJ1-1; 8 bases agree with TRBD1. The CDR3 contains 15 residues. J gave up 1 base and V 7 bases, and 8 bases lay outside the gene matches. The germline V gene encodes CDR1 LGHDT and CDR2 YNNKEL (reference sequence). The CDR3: CASTPTGASNTEAFF. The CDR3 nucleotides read TGTGCCAGCACTCCGACAGGGGCTTCGAACACTGAAGCTTTCTTT.

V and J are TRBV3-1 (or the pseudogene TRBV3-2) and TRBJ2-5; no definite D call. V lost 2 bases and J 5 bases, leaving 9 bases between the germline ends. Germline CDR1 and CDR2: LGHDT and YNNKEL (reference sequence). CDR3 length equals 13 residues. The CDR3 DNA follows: TGTGCCAGCAGCCAATTGCCCTGGGAGACCCAGTACTTC. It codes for CASSQLPWETQYF.

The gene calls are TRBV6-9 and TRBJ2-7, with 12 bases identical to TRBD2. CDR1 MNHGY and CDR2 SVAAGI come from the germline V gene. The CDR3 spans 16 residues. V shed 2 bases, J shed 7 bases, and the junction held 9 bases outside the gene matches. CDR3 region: CASSYKPSGGAREQYF. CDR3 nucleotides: TGTGCCAGCAGTTATAAACCTAGCGGGGGGGCTCGGGAGCAGTACTTC.